These 16 T cell receptor beta chains came from one sample sequenced in a study of somatic mutations in cytotoxic T cells in rheumatoid arthritis. Only in-frame clones appear in the TCRdb table, and some are missing; sequencing was by immunoSEQ multiplex PCR. Of 20,000 or so clones detected, 65% to 75% appear once; the ten largest clones hold approximately 5.3%. The sequencing sample was made of CD8+ T cells sorted from blood. Every receptor here comes from a man aged 60 to 69 in good health.

V is TRBV6-4 and J is TRBJ2-1; D perhaps matches TRBD1 (5 bases). V lost 0 bases and J lost 2, with 8 bases in between. Germline loops: CDR1 MRHNA, CDR2 SNTAGT. This CDR3 region has 15 residues. CDR3 in amino acids: CASSDSQGPYNEQFF. Here the CDR3 DNA reads TGTGCCAGCAGTGACTCCCAGGGTCCCTACAATGAGCAGTTCTTC.

The V gene is TRBV29-1, the J gene TRBJ2-1, with 7 nucleotides matching TRBD2. Germline CDR1 reads SQVTM; CDR2 reads ANQGSEA. There are 13 residues in the CDR3. Trimming cost V 4 bases and J 4 bases; bases outside gene matches: 4. The CDR3 region has the DNA TGCAGCGTTGTAGGACTAGGGTACAATGAGCAGTTCTTC. As protein: CSVVGLGYNEQFF.

This clone was observed once. The chain employs TRBV29-1 and TRBJ2-2; 10 nucleotides align to TRBD1. Germline CDR1 and CDR2: SQVTM and ANQGSEA. The CDR3 sequence is 15 residues long. Losses at the gene ends were 0 bases for V and 5 bases for J; bases not matched to a gene: 3. CDR3 sequence reads: CSVEERGQGTGELFF. The CDR3 DNA is TGCAGCGTTGAAGAAAGGGGACAGGGGACCGGGGAGCTGTTTTTT.

The chain joins TRBV19 to TRBJ2-7; 7 positions agree with TRBD2. CDR3 length: 15 residues. The junction had 5 bases not matched to a gene; V was cut back by 1 base and J by 2 bases. Germline CDR1 LNHDA, CDR2 SQIVND (reference sequence). Here the CDR3 DNA reads TGTGCCAGTAGTATAGCGGGCGGGAGAGCCTACGAGCAGTACTTC. It encodes CASSIAGGRAYEQYF. The complete variable domain, with remaining parts taken from reference TRBV19 and TRBJ2-7, reads DGGITQSPKYLFRKEGQNVTLSCEQNLNHDAMYWYRQDPGQGLRLIYYSQIVNDFQKGDIAEGYSVSREKKESFPLTVTSAQKNPTAFYLCASSIAGGRAYEQYFGPGTRLTVT.

V usage is TRBV6-4 and J usage is TRBJ2-3, with D perhaps matching TRBD2 (7 bases). Trimming took 0 bases from V and 3 from J, leaving 13 bases between them. The CDR3 loop spans 16 amino acids. The germline V gene has CDR1 MRHNA and CDR2 SNTAGT. The CDR3 here is CASSDSGGGVTDTQYF. The CDR3, as DNA: TGTGCCAGCAGTGACTCCGGAGGGGGGGTGACAGATACGCAGTATTTT.

The V and J genes are TRBV7-8 and TRBJ2-7, with 11 nucleotides matching TRBD2. Germline values: CDR1 SGHVS, CDR2 FQNEAQ. The V and J ends lost 2 bases and 3 bases, in that order; junction bases with no gene match: 6. The CDR3 runs to 16 residues. CDR3 nucleotides: TGTGCCAGCAGCTTAACGCTAGCGGGAGGAAGCTACGAGCAGTACTTC. It translates to CASSLTLAGGSYEQYF.

J is TRBJ2-1 and V is TRBV29-1; the D gene is possibly TRBD2 (6 bases). V lost 7 bases, J lost 9 bases, and 13 bases lay in between. CDR3 length: 11 amino acids. CDR1 is SQVTM and CDR2 is ANQGSEA in the germline V gene. In DNA, the CDR3 is TGCAGCGACCAGACAGCGGGTGAGCAGTTCTTC. Protein product: CSDQTAGEQFF.

This chain uses TRBV9 with TRBJ2-5; tentatively, D is TRBD2 (6 bases). Germline loops: CDR1 SGDLS, CDR2 YYNGEE. V was trimmed by 1 base and J by 4 bases, leaving 14 bases between them. The CDR3 length is 15 residues. The CDR3 here is CASSVNPGVVETQYF. CDR3 bases: TGTGCCAGCAGCGTAAACCCGGGGGTTGTAGAGACCCAGTACTTC.

This clone was seen a few times. The J gene is TRBJ2-7, the V gene TRBV29-1; D possibly corresponds to TRBD2 (6 bases). The CDR3 covers 13 residues. Trimming cost V 7 bases and J 1 base, with 14 bases left between them. Germline lookup yields CDR1 SQVTM and CDR2 ANQGSEA. Here the CDR3 reads CSARWGGSYEQYF. The DNA of the CDR3 is TGCAGCGCCCGCTGGGGAGGATCCTACGAGCAGTACTTC.

Judged by abundance, this clone is medium-sized. The V and J genes are TRBV18 and TRBJ2-5, with 9 bases that match TRBD2. V shed 3 bases, J shed 2 bases, and the junction held 7 bases outside the gene matches. This CDR3 spans 16 amino acids. Germline V gives CDR1 KGHSH, CDR2 LQKENI. CDR3 bases: TGTGCCAGCTCACCGGGAATTAGCGGGGGACAAGAGACCCAGTACTTC. Translation gives CASSPGISGGQETQYF.

The chain recombines TRBV9 with TRBJ2-2; 9 bases are a match to TRBD1. The germline V gene encodes CDR1 SGDLS and CDR2 YYNGEE. The J segment lost 6 bases and the V segment lost 3 bases, leaving 12 bases of the junction unmatched. The CDR3 extends over 17 amino acids. The CDR3 reads CASSALRGTGSPGELFF. The CDR3 DNA reads as TGTGCCAGCAGCGCTTTAAGGGGGACAGGGAGCCCCGGGGAGCTGTTTTTT.

V and J are TRBV7-9 and TRBJ2-1; 8 bases agree with TRBD2. V was clipped by 5 bases and J by 6 bases; unmatched bases: 9. CDR3 length equals 15 residues. CDR1 is SEHNR and CDR2 is FQNEAQ in the germline V gene (reference sequence). The CDR3, as DNA: TGTGCCAGCAGCGAACAAGCGGGGGATAGCAATGAGCAGTTCTTC. Its protein product is CASSEQAGDSNEQFF. Filled out from reference TRBV7-9 and TRBJ2-1, the complete variable domain reads DTGVSQNPRHKITKRGQNVTFRCDPISEHNRLYWYRQTLGQGPEFLTYFQNEAQLEKSRLLSDRFSAERPKGSFSTLEIQRTEQGDSAMYLCASSEQAGDSNEQFFGPGTRLTVL.

This chain joins TRBV21-1 and TRBJ1-1. TRBV21-1 is a pseudogene locus. The CDR3 totals 23 residues. The CDR3 is CASTFPPTRPPKTVPRVNTEAFF. The CDR3 nucleotides are TGTGCCAGCACCTTCCCTCCCACAAGGCCTCCAAAAACCGTCCCACGGGTGAACACTGAAGCTTTCTTT.

In its sample, this clone is medium-sized. Here the CDR3 reads CASSDGRGLSGNTIYF. The CDR3 DNA reads as TGCGCCAGCAGCGACGGCAGGGGGCTGTCTGGAAACACCATATATTTT. The genes are TRBV4-1 and TRBJ1-3, with 8 nucleotides matching TRBD1. CDR1 and CDR2 (germline): MGHRA, YSYEKL. CDR3 length: 16 residues. The V gene end was trimmed by 5 bases and the J gene end by 1 base; junction bases not matched to a gene: 7.

The chain recombines TRBV18 with TRBJ2-5; 9 nucleotides align to TRBD1. Trimming cost V 5 bases and J 2 bases; bases outside gene matches: 6. CDR3 length: 15 amino acids. In germline, CDR1 is KGHSH, CDR2 LQKENI. The CDR3 sequence is CASSSGQGAQETQYF. The CDR3 region has the DNA TGTGCCAGCTCATCGGGACAGGGCGCTCAAGAGACCCAGTACTTC.

The CDR3 bases are TGTGCCAGCAGTTTGGGGGCAGGGGGATTCGAGACCCAGTACTTC. It specifies CASSLGAGGFETQYF. The V and J genes are TRBV28 and TRBJ2-5; 7 bases match TRBD1. Germline assignment: CDR1 MDHEN and CDR2 SYDVKM. The CDR3 runs to 15 residues. V was clipped by 3 bases and J by 5 bases; unmatched bases: 9. Full variable domain (rest looked up from reference TRBV28 and TRBJ2-5): DVKVTQSSRYLVKRTGEKVFLECVQDMDHENMFWYRQDPGLGLRLIYFSYDVKMKEKGDIPEGYSVSREKKERFSLILESASTNQTSMYLCASSLGAGGFETQYFGPGTRLLVL.